This is a list of T cell receptor beta chains from one sample in a study of shared clonotypes between healthy human individuals. TCRdb's table, derived via immunoSEQ multiplex PCR, lists solely in-frame clones and lacks some. Among nearly 600,000 clones listed, about 95% were seen once. Input material: naive CD8+ T cells sorted from blood. These receptors were obtained from a woman between 25 and 40 years old in good health. CDR3s include the opening cysteine and the closing phenylalanine or tryptophan. The D gene is left open where the match is weak. A row's size may be missing; if present it is once, few, many or a size class.

V gene	clone size	D gene	J gene	CDR3 DNA	CDR3 protein
TRBV9	NA	TRBD2	TRBJ2-7	TGTGCCAGCAGCGCCGGTAGCGGGAGGGGCTACGAGCAGTACTTC	CASSAGSGRGYEQYF
TRBV7-2	NA	NA	TRBJ2-3	TGTGCCAGCAGCTCTGACAGGTCCTACACAGATACGCAGTATTTT	CASSSDRSYTDTQYF
TRBV7-7	NA	NA	TRBJ1-1	TGTGCCAGCAGCCTAAAGGGGGGGGCTTTCTTT	CASSLKGGAFF
TRBV6-5	NA	NA	TRBJ2-5	TGTGCCAGCAGTTACGGGACGGAGTACCAAGAGACCCAGTACTTC	CASSYGTEYQETQYF
TRBV27	NA	NA	TRBJ1-1	TGTGCCAGCAGTTTAATCGGGGGTGTCACTGAAGCTTTCTTT	CASSLIGGVTEAFF
TRBV7-9	once	TRBD2	TRBJ2-7	TGTGCCAGCAGCCTAGGTGCGACGGGAGGGCCTTACGAGCAGTACTTC	CASSLGATGGPYEQYF
TRBV11-3	NA	NA	TRBJ1-1	TGTGCCAGCAGCTTATCTTCAGCTCGAGGGAACACTGAAGCTTTCTTT	CASSLSSARGNTEAFF
TRBV29-1	NA	TRBD2	TRBJ2-1	TGCAGCGTTGAAAGGGGAAGGCGGGAGTCCTACAATGAGCAGTTCTTC	CSVERGRRESYNEQFF
TRBV27	NA	TRBD2	TRBJ2-2	TGTGCCAGCAGTTTCGGTGGGAGGGCCAACACCGGGGAGCTGTTTTTT	CASSFGGRANTGELFF
TRBV29-1	NA	NA	TRBJ2-5	TGCAGCGTTGAAGATGCGGGGTACCAAGAGACCCAGTACTTC	CSVEDAGYQETQYF
TRBV28	NA	NA	TRBJ2-1	TGTGCCAGCAGAGGGGACTTAAGTACCTACAATGAGCAGTTCTTC	CASRGDLSTYNEQFF
TRBV6-5	NA	NA	TRBJ2-5	TGTGCCAGCAGTTACTCCGGGGCCGCGGGGGAGACCCAGTACTTC	CASSYSGAAGETQYF
TRBV6-1	NA	TRBD1	TRBJ2-1	TGTGCCAGCAGTGACCGGGACAGGGGTTCGAATGAGCAGTTCTTC	CASSDRDRGSNEQFF
TRBV9	NA	TRBD1	TRBJ2-3	TGTGCCAGCAGCGTGACAGGGTTGGAGGGCACAGATACGCAGTATTTT	CASSVTGLEGTDTQYF
TRBV27	NA	TRBD1	TRBJ1-2	TGTGCCAGCAGTTTATTTGGGACAGGGGGAGGGGATGGCTACACCTTC	CASSLFGTGGGDGYTF
TRBV19	once	NA	TRBJ1-5	TGTGCCAGTAGTATAATCGGGGGGGGCAATCAGCCCCAGCATTTT	CASSIIGGGNQPQHF
TRBV29-1	NA	NA	TRBJ2-1	TGCAGCGTTGACGACTCAAATGAGCAGTTCTTC	CSVDDSNEQFF
TRBV5-6	NA	NA	TRBJ2-1	TGTGCCAGCAGCTTTCAGGGATTCGGGTATGAGCAGTTCTTC	CASSFQGFGYEQFF
TRBV27	NA	TRBD2	TRBJ2-7	TGTGCCAGCAGTCTAGCGGAACCCTACGAGCAGTACTTC	CASSLAEPYEQYF
TRBV29-1	NA	TRBD2	TRBJ2-7	TGCAGCGCCGTCGGGACTAGCGGGAGGAGGGGTTCCTACGAGCAGTACTTC	CSAVGTSGRRGSYEQYF
TRBV28	NA	TRBD1	TRBJ2-5	TGTGCCAGCAGTTCCGGACAGGATCAAGAGACCCAGTACTTC	CASSSGQDQETQYF
TRBV15	NA	NA	TRBJ1-5	TGTGCCACCAGCAGAGATTTGGGTTCGAATCAGCCCCAGCATTTT	CATSRDLGSNQPQHF
TRBV28	once	NA	TRBJ2-7	TGTGCCAGCAGTTTAGCCGGGTCCTACGAGCAGTACTTC	CASSLAGSYEQYF
TRBV25-1	NA	NA	TRBJ2-7	TGTGCCACTTCCGGGTGTGAGCAGTACTTC	CATSGCEQYF
TRBV15	NA	TRBD2	TRBJ2-7	TGTGCCACCAGCAGAGATTCGGGGGGAGGGCTGTACGAGCAGTACTTC	CATSRDSGGGLYEQYF
TRBV13	NA	NA	TRBJ2-7	TGTGCCAGCCGACTAACAGGGCCAAGCTCCTACGAGCAGTACTTC	CASRLTGPSSYEQYF
TRBV9	NA	TRBD2	TRBJ2-7	TGTGCCAGCAGCGTAGGGGCGGGAGGTGGTTACGAGCAGTACTTC	CASSVGAGGGYEQYF
TRBV6-5	NA	NA	TRBJ1-2	TGTGCCAGCAGTTACGGAGATTGGAACTATGGCTACACCTTC	CASSYGDWNYGYTF
TRBV18	NA	NA	TRBJ2-7	TGTGCCAGCTCACCCGCTTCTAGGTCCTTCTACGAGCAGTACTTC	CASSPASRSFYEQYF
TRBV25-1	NA	NA	TRBJ2-7	TGTGCCAGCAGTGATTTTGGCTACGAGCAGTACTTC	CASSDFGYEQYF
TRBV27	NA	TRBD1	TRBJ2-7	TGTGCCAGCAGTTTATTGCCCGGGACAGCAAGATCCTACGAGCAGTACTTC	CASSLLPGTARSYEQYF
TRBV5-6	NA	NA	TRBJ1-4	TGTGCCAGCAGCTTGTACCGGCCTCGTCCTGAAAATGAAAAACTGTTTTTT	CASSLYRPRPENEKLFF
TRBV10-1	NA	TRBD2	TRBJ2-7	TGCGCCAGCAGTGATGGACTAGCGGGATACGAGCAGTACTTC	CASSDGLAGYEQYF
TRBV5-5	NA	TRBD1	TRBJ1-2	TGTGCCAGCAGCCAGGGGACAGAAGGACTCTATGGCTACACCTTC	CASSQGTEGLYGYTF
TRBV27	NA	NA	TRBJ2-5	TGTGCCAGCAGTTTAGCTGTGGGGCCCCAAGAGACCCAGTACTTC	CASSLAVGPQETQYF
TRBV5-1	NA	TRBD1	TRBJ2-2	TGCGCCAGCAGCCCGGAGGGACAGGACTACACCGGGGAGCTGTTTTTT	CASSPEGQDYTGELFF
TRBV28	NA	TRBD2	TRBJ2-2	TGTGCCAGCAGTGACATAGCGGGAGACACCGGGGAGCTGTTTTTT	CASSDIAGDTGELFF
TRBV4-1	NA	TRBD1	TRBJ1-1	TGCGCCAGCAGCCAAGAGACGGGACAGTTGAACACTGAAGCTTTCTTT	CASSQETGQLNTEAFF
TRBV7-5	NA	NA	TRBJ2-5	TGTGTCAGAAGCTTAATCTGCCGGAAAAACCAAGAGACCCAGTACTTC	CVRSLICRKNQETQYF
TRBV19	NA	NA	TRBJ2-5	TGTGCCAGTAGTATGTGGGCACGAACCCCCCAAGAGACCCAGTACTTC	CASSMWARTPQETQYF
TRBV29-1	NA	TRBD2	TRBJ2-7	TGCAGCGTTGTCATAGCGGGAGAGCTCGAGCAGTACTTC	CSVVIAGELEQYF
TRBV28	NA	NA	TRBJ2-2	TGTGCCAGCAGTTTATTGTACGGGGCGAGAGGGGAGCTGTTTTTT	CASSLLYGARGELFF